This T cell receptor (beta chain) was observed in a study of CD8 T cells in ankylosing spondylitis. Study-wide findings and caveats: Past research had described some motif variants in reactive arthritis synovial fluid and blood. A motif in TCR beta, a set of roughly 8 highly homologous variants, appeared characteristic of ankylosing spondylitis blood.

Each CDR3 protein is one row after TCRdb ran MiXCR on the 5' RACE reads. The profile shows fewer than 550,000 distinct CDR3 sequences, under 5.5% of them singletons. The table lists this clonotype with many counts. Its matching antigen is unknown. The V end was cut by 2 bases, the J end by 2 bases, with 16 bases between. Germline loops: CDR1 SGHAT, CDR2 FQNNGV. This CDR3 contains 18 residues. The receptor was isolated from a male donor with ankylosing spondylitis. Sequencing was done on a sample of blood, either unsorted or a sorted T cell fraction (not recorded which). The chain recombines TRBV11-2 with TRBJ1-6; TRBD1 might be the D (6 bases). CDR3 coding DNA: TGTGCCAGCAGCTTAATACTACAGGGATTACCCTATAATTCACCCCTCCACTTT. It codes for CASSLILQGLPYNSPLHF.